Listed below are T cell receptor beta chains from one sample, sequenced in a study of blood T cells in healthy people across ages. Using its own MiXCR run on the 5' RACE reads, TCRdb lists one record per CDR3 protein. The repertoire holds 1.4 million or so distinct CDR3 sequences, with roughly two fifths as singletons. Material for sequencing was blood. The receptors here all came from a woman aged 18-29 years in good health. Both conserved end residues are part of each CDR3. A D gene is named only where the DNA matches it firmly. Clone sizes are given selectively: once, few, many, or a class where the clone is expanded.

clone size: few; CDR3 length: 16; V gene: TRBV6-2/TRBV6-3; D gene: TRBD1; J gene: TRBJ2-7; CDR3 protein: CASSLPTGGSSYEQYF; CDR3 DNA: TGTGCCAGCAGTTTACCGACAGGGGGAAGCTCCTACGAGCAGTACTTC
clone size: -; CDR3 length: 13; V gene: TRBV6-6; D gene: -; J gene: TRBJ1-6; CDR3 protein: CASSSGAGTPLHF; CDR3 DNA: TGTGCCAGCAGTTCCGGGGCAGGTACACCCCTCCACTTT
clone size: once; CDR3 length: 14; V gene: TRBV9; D gene: -; J gene: TRBJ2-5; CDR3 protein: CVSSPRTRQETQYF; CDR3 DNA: TGTGTCAGCAGCCCGCGGACCAGACAAGAGACCCAGTACTTC
clone size: -; CDR3 length: 18; V gene: TRBV20-1; D gene: -; J gene: TRBJ2-3; CDR3 protein: CSALFSLDQGYSTDTQYF; CDR3 DNA: TGCAGTGCTCTATTTAGTCTCGACCAGGGATACAGCACAGATACGCAGTATTTT
clone size: -; CDR3 length: 14; V gene: TRBV20-1; D gene: TRBD2; J gene: TRBJ2-3; CDR3 protein: CSEGEAGGADTQYF; CDR3 DNA: TGCAGTGAGGGAGAAGCGGGGGGAGCAGATACGCAGTATTTT
clone size: -; CDR3 length: 15; V gene: TRBV12-3/TRBV12-4; D gene: -; J gene: TRBJ2-3; CDR3 protein: CASSSLGGIRDTQYF; CDR3 DNA: TGTGCCAGCAGTTCTCTCGGCGGGATCCGAGATACGCAGTATTTT
clone size: -; CDR3 length: 14; V gene: TRBV7-2; D gene: -; J gene: TRBJ2-1; CDR3 protein: CASSLARYSDELFF; CDR3 DNA: TGTGCCAGCAGCTTAGCGCGGTACTCGGATGAGCTGTTCTTC
clone size: -; CDR3 length: 16; V gene: TRBV7-2; D gene: TRBD1; J gene: TRBJ1-2; CDR3 protein: CASSLSPTGGVYGYTF; CDR3 DNA: TGTGCCAGCAGCTTATCCCCAACAGGGGGCGTTTATGGCTACACCTTC
clone size: -; CDR3 length: 18; V gene: TRBV12-3/TRBV12-4; D gene: TRBD2; J gene: TRBJ2-1; CDR3 protein: CASSFWASGAHSYNEQFF; CDR3 DNA: TGTGCCAGCAGTTTTTGGGCTAGCGGGGCCCACTCCTACAATGAGCAGTTCTTC
clone size: -; CDR3 length: 12; V gene: TRBV29-1; D gene: -; J gene: TRBJ2-3; CDR3 protein: CSVHSSTDTQYF; CDR3 DNA: TGCAGCGTACATTCTAGCACAGATACGCAGTATTTT
clone size: -; CDR3 length: 14; V gene: TRBV6-1; D gene: -; J gene: TRBJ2-4; CDR3 protein: CASREGIAKNIQYF; CDR3 DNA: TGTGCCAGCCGCGAGGGGATAGCCAAAAACATTCAGTACTTC
clone size: few; CDR3 length: 15; V gene: TRBV12-3/TRBV12-4; D gene: -; J gene: TRBJ2-2; CDR3 protein: CASSSGSTNTGELFF; CDR3 DNA: TGTGCCAGCAGTTCGGGGTCCACGAACACCGGGGAGCTGTTTTTT
clone size: -; CDR3 length: 14; V gene: TRBV6-2/TRBV6-3; D gene: -; J gene: TRBJ2-3; CDR3 protein: CASSQVEWTDTQYF; CDR3 DNA: TGTGCCAGCAGCCAAGTAGAGTGGACAGATACGCAGTATTTT
clone size: -; CDR3 length: 13; V gene: TRBV12-3/TRBV12-4; D gene: -; J gene: TRBJ1-1; CDR3 protein: CASTPTSGTEAFF; CDR3 DNA: TGTGCCAGCACCCCCACCAGTGGCACTGAAGCTTTCTTT
clone size: few; CDR3 length: 15; V gene: TRBV24-1; D gene: TRBD2; J gene: TRBJ2-1; CDR3 protein: CATSDWTSGYNEQFF; CDR3 DNA: TGTGCCACCAGTGATTGGACTAGCGGTTACAATGAGCAGTTCTTC
clone size: -; CDR3 length: 14; V gene: TRBV27; D gene: -; J gene: TRBJ1-2; CDR3 protein: CASSVRASGYGYTF; CDR3 DNA: TGTGCCAGCAGTGTAAGGGCGTCAGGGTATGGCTACACCTTC
clone size: -; CDR3 length: 15; V gene: TRBV6-2/TRBV6-3; D gene: -; J gene: TRBJ2-7; CDR3 protein: CASSYGSFNHNEQYF; CDR3 DNA: TGTGCCAGCAGTTACGGTTCCTTCAACCACAATGAGCAGTACTTC
clone size: few; CDR3 length: 14; V gene: TRBV7-2; D gene: -; J gene: TRBJ1-4; CDR3 protein: CASSPSLSNEKLFF; CDR3 DNA: TGTGCCAGCAGCCCGTCTTTGAGTAATGAAAAACTGTTTTTT
clone size: few; CDR3 length: 14; V gene: TRBV9; D gene: -; J gene: TRBJ2-3; CDR3 protein: CASSSNPFTDTQYF; CDR3 DNA: TGTGCCAGCAGCTCTAACCCGTTCACAGATACGCAGTATTTT
clone size: few; CDR3 length: 12; V gene: TRBV20-1; D gene: -; J gene: TRBJ1-2; CDR3 protein: CSAAQGSYGYTF; CDR3 DNA: TGCAGTGCAGCCCAGGGGAGCTATGGCTACACCTTC
clone size: many; CDR3 length: 13; V gene: TRBV7-8; D gene: TRBD1; J gene: TRBJ2-1; CDR3 protein: CASSQTGYNEQFF; CDR3 DNA: TGTGCCAGCAGCCAGACAGGGTACAATGAGCAGTTCTTC
clone size: few; CDR3 length: 16; V gene: TRBV28; D gene: TRBD1; J gene: TRBJ1-2; CDR3 protein: CASSSTRTGVNYGYTF; CDR3 DNA: TGTGCCAGCAGTTCCACAAGGACAGGAGTGAACTATGGCTACACCTTC
clone size: -; CDR3 length: 16; V gene: TRBV7-8; D gene: -; J gene: TRBJ2-5; CDR3 protein: CASSLSRDPFHETQYF; CDR3 DNA: TGTGCCAGCAGCTTAAGTAGGGATCCCTTTCACGAGACCCAGTACTTC
clone size: -; CDR3 length: 19; V gene: TRBV4-1; D gene: TRBD2; J gene: TRBJ2-7; CDR3 protein: CASSQKEWASGGKTNEQYF; CDR3 DNA: TGCGCCAGCAGCCAAAAAGAGTGGGCTAGCGGGGGGAAAACCAATGAGCAGTACTTC
clone size: -; CDR3 length: 13; V gene: TRBV7-8; D gene: -; J gene: TRBJ2-7; CDR3 protein: CASSLERRREQYF; CDR3 DNA: TGTGCCAGCAGCTTAGAACGGCGCCGCGAGCAGTACTTC
clone size: -; CDR3 length: 19; V gene: TRBV28; D gene: TRBD1; J gene: TRBJ2-6; CDR3 protein: CASSFEPETGGSGANVPTF; CDR3 DNA: TGTGCCAGCAGTTTCGAACCGGAGACAGGGGGCTCTGGGGCCAACGTCCCGACTTTC
clone size: once; CDR3 length: 14; V gene: TRBV7-2; D gene: -; J gene: TRBJ1-4; CDR3 protein: CASSQTGSNEKLFF; CDR3 DNA: TGTGCCAGCAGCCAGACAGGAAGTAATGAAAAACTGTTTTTT
clone size: -; CDR3 length: 16; V gene: TRBV4-3; D gene: -; J gene: TRBJ2-1; CDR3 protein: CASSQVATRGGDEQFF; CDR3 DNA: TGCGCCAGCAGCCAAGTAGCCACCCGGGGCGGAGATGAGCAGTTCTTC
clone size: -; CDR3 length: 13; V gene: TRBV25-1; D gene: -; J gene: TRBJ1-4; CDR3 protein: CTSSEVQDQKLFF; CDR3 DNA: TGTACCAGCAGTGAAGTGCAGGATCAAAAACTGTTTTTT
clone size: -; CDR3 length: 13; V gene: TRBV2; D gene: -; J gene: TRBJ1-6; CDR3 protein: CASRSELFSPLHF; CDR3 DNA: TGTGCCAGCAGATCAGAGTTATTTTCACCCCTCCACTTT
clone size: -; CDR3 length: 16; V gene: TRBV5-1; D gene: -; J gene: TRBJ1-4; CDR3 protein: CASTTSGARMGEKLFF; CDR3 DNA: TGCGCCAGCACCACATCCGGGGCTCGGATGGGTGAAAAACTGTTTTTT
clone size: -; CDR3 length: 14; V gene: TRBV29-1; D gene: -; J gene: TRBJ2-7; CDR3 protein: CSVEARSSTYEQYF; CDR3 DNA: TGCAGCGTTGAAGCCAGAAGTAGTACCTACGAGCAGTACTTC
clone size: -; CDR3 length: 14; V gene: TRBV28; D gene: -; J gene: TRBJ2-7; CDR3 protein: CASSLTPRGYEQYF; CDR3 DNA: TGTGCCAGCAGTTTAACCCCCCGTGGGTACGAGCAGTACTTC
clone size: -; CDR3 length: 16; V gene: TRBV7-9; D gene: TRBD1; J gene: TRBJ2-5; CDR3 protein: CASSEEGQGVEETQYF; CDR3 DNA: TGTGCCAGCTCAGAGGAGGGACAGGGGGTAGAAGAGACCCAGTACTTC
clone size: -; CDR3 length: 13; V gene: TRBV14; D gene: -; J gene: TRBJ1-3; CDR3 protein: CASSINQGNTIYF; CDR3 DNA: TGTGCCAGCAGCATCAATCAGGGTAACACCATATATTTT
clone size: -; CDR3 length: 12; V gene: TRBV9; D gene: TRBD1; J gene: TRBJ1-2; CDR3 protein: CASSRDRDSYTF; CDR3 DNA: TGTGCCAGCAGCCGGGACAGGGATAGCTACACCTTC
clone size: -; CDR3 length: 16; V gene: TRBV27; D gene: TRBD2; J gene: TRBJ2-5; CDR3 protein: CASSSFGAGVTETQYF; CDR3 DNA: TGTGCCAGCAGTTCCTTCGGAGCGGGAGTGACGGAGACCCAGTACTTC
clone size: -; CDR3 length: 19; V gene: TRBV27; D gene: -; J gene: TRBJ1-4; CDR3 protein: CASSLSPVRGGSNEGVLFF; CDR3 DNA: TGTGCCAGCAGTTTATCCCCAGTTCGGGGCGGATCTAATGAAGGGGTACTGTTTTTT
clone size: -; CDR3 length: 12; V gene: TRBV20-1; D gene: -; J gene: TRBJ2-7; CDR3 protein: CSARDGGNELYF; CDR3 DNA: TGCAGTGCTAGAGATGGGGGGAACGAGCTGTACTTC
clone size: -; CDR3 length: 14; V gene: TRBV7-9; D gene: -; J gene: TRBJ1-2; CDR3 protein: CASSLGQNFWGYTF; CDR3 DNA: TGTGCCAGCAGCTTAGGACAGAATTTCTGGGGCTACACCTTC
clone size: -; CDR3 length: 16; V gene: TRBV7-2; D gene: TRBD1; J gene: TRBJ1-5; CDR3 protein: CASSSGNRGTGQPQHF; CDR3 DNA: TGTGCCAGCAGCTCCGGAAACAGGGGAACGGGTCAGCCCCAGCATTTT
clone size: -; CDR3 length: 16; V gene: TRBV15; D gene: TRBD1; J gene: TRBJ2-3; CDR3 protein: CATSGRTGYRADTQYF; CDR3 DNA: TGTGCCACCAGCGGACGGACAGGGTATCGGGCAGATACGCAGTATTTT
clone size: -; CDR3 length: 16; V gene: TRBV12-3/TRBV12-4; D gene: TRBD1; J gene: TRBJ1-6; CDR3 protein: CASRHSTGSDNSPLHF; CDR3 DNA: TGTGCCAGCCGACATTCGACAGGGAGCGATAATTCACCCCTCCACTTT
clone size: few; CDR3 length: 13; V gene: TRBV30; D gene: -; J gene: TRBJ1-2; CDR3 protein: CAWTQGPGYGYTF; CDR3 DNA: TGTGCCTGGACTCAGGGGCCAGGCTATGGCTACACCTTC
clone size: -; CDR3 length: 13; V gene: TRBV4-1; D gene: -; J gene: TRBJ2-7; CDR3 protein: CASSQGLHYEQYF; CDR3 DNA: TGCGCCAGCAGCCAGGGGCTTCACTACGAGCAGTACTTC
clone size: -; CDR3 length: 14; V gene: TRBV11-2; D gene: -; J gene: TRBJ2-1; CDR3 protein: CASSPGYTDNEQFF; CDR3 DNA: TGTGCCAGCAGCCCAGGGTACACGGACAATGAGCAGTTCTTC
clone size: -; CDR3 length: 19; V gene: TRBV9; D gene: TRBD1; J gene: TRBJ2-1; CDR3 protein: CASSVRGQGMMSSYNEQFF; CDR3 DNA: TGTGCCAGCAGCGTTCGGGGACAGGGGATGATGAGCTCCTACAATGAGCAGTTCTTC
clone size: -; CDR3 length: 12; V gene: TRBV12-3/TRBV12-4; D gene: -; J gene: TRBJ1-2; CDR3 protein: CASTFGGCGYTF; CDR3 DNA: TGTGCCAGCACCTTCGGGGGTTGTGGCTACACCTTC
clone size: -; CDR3 length: 13; V gene: TRBV29-1; D gene: -; J gene: TRBJ1-3; CDR3 protein: CSVSPLSGNTIYF; CDR3 DNA: TGCAGCGTCAGTCCTCTCTCTGGAAACACCATATATTTT
clone size: -; CDR3 length: 13; V gene: TRBV29-1; D gene: -; J gene: TRBJ1-1; CDR3 protein: CSVGAIGAAEAFF; CDR3 DNA: TGCAGCGTTGGGGCCATAGGGGCGGCTGAAGCTTTCTTT
clone size: -; CDR3 length: 14; V gene: TRBV7-6; D gene: -; J gene: TRBJ2-3; CDR3 protein: CASTLGAYTDTQYF; CDR3 DNA: TGTGCCAGCACCCTAGGGGCGTACACAGATACGCAGTATTTT
clone size: -; CDR3 length: 13; V gene: TRBV20-1; D gene: -; J gene: TRBJ1-5; CDR3 protein: CSAREVIHQPQHF; CDR3 DNA: TGCAGTGCTAGAGAAGTCATTCACCAGCCCCAGCATTTT
clone size: -; CDR3 length: 12; V gene: TRBV6-1; D gene: -; J gene: TRBJ2-1; CDR3 protein: CASSEPYGPKFF; CDR3 DNA: TGTGCCAGCAGTGAGCCGTATGGACCAAAGTTCTTC
clone size: -; CDR3 length: 15; V gene: TRBV6-2/TRBV6-3; D gene: TRBD1; J gene: TRBJ1-5; CDR3 protein: CASRYGQGAQWPQHF; CDR3 DNA: TGTGCCAGCAGGTATGGACAGGGGGCCCAATGGCCCCAGCATTTT
clone size: -; CDR3 length: 14; V gene: TRBV3-1; D gene: TRBD1; J gene: TRBJ1-5; CDR3 protein: CASSMGQGAQPQHF; CDR3 DNA: TGTGCCAGCAGCATGGGACAGGGGGCGCAGCCCCAGCATTTT
clone size: -; CDR3 length: 13; V gene: TRBV12-3/TRBV12-4; D gene: -; J gene: TRBJ2-3; CDR3 protein: CASSEVAADTEYF; CDR3 DNA: TGTGCCAGCAGTGAAGTAGCTGCAGATACGGAGTATTTT
clone size: -; CDR3 length: 16; V gene: TRBV12-3/TRBV12-4; D gene: TRBD1; J gene: TRBJ2-1; CDR3 protein: CASSRRGQGAYNEQFF; CDR3 DNA: TGTGCCAGCAGCCGCAGGGGACAGGGTGCCTACAATGAGCAGTTCTTC